One sample yielded the 23 T cell receptor beta chains listed below, sequenced in a study of Graves' ophthalmopathy and Graves' hyperthyroidism. For repertoire sequencing, the TCR beta CDR3 regions were amplified from RNA transcripts. Second-round multiplex PCR came after first-round RT-PCR with HTBI primers. MiXCR was run by TCRdb on the multiplex PCR reads, yielding one entry per CDR3 protein. The sample lists over a million distinct CDR3 sequences, around a third occurring once. The source material was peripheral blood or thyroid tissue (not recorded which). These receptors came from an adult man with Graves' hyperthyroidism.

This clonotype has ten or more counts. This chain joins TRBV29-1 and TRBJ1-1, with D unresolved. Trimming pared 4 bases from V and 0 bases from J, leaving 9 bases between. This CDR3 spans 13 amino acids. Germline CDR1 SQVTM, CDR2 ANQGSEA. The chain's CDR3 is CSVVVVMNTEAFF. CDR3 sequence (DNA): TGCAGCGTTGTGGTGGTCATGAACACTGAAGCTTTCTTT.

This clonotype was seen more than once but under ten times. One end of the junction varies from germline; a read error may be responsible. The rearrangement joins TRBV10-3 to TRBJ1-1; D is ambiguous. Germline lookup yields CDR1 ENHRY and CDR2 SYGVKD. The length of the CDR3 is 15 residues. CDR3 amino acids: CASSYSRPWNTEAFF. The CDR3 nucleotides are TGTGCCAGCAGTTATAGTCGACCGTGGAACACTGAAGCTTTCTTT.

The rearrangement uses TRBV27 and TRBJ1-1; no definite D call. CDR1 and CDR2 from the germline V gene are MNHEY and SMNVEV (reference sequence). Between the trimmed V and J ends, which lost 5 bases and 4 bases, there was a span of 11 bases. This CDR3 is 13 amino acids long. CDR3: CASSVGPSTEAFF. The CDR3 DNA is TGTGCCAGCAGTGTCGGACCATCCACTGAAGCTTTCTTT.

This clonotype occurred many times. This chain links TRBV29-1 with TRBJ2-7, with TRBD1 matching over 7 bases. J was trimmed by 2 bases and V by 4 bases; bases with no gene match: 8. The germline gives CDR1 SQVTM, CDR2 ANQGSEA. The CDR3 consists of 14 residues. This CDR3 reads CSVGMAGGPYEQYF. The CDR3 nucleotides read TGCAGCGTTGGTATGGCAGGGGGTCCCTACGAGCAGTACTTC.

This chain uses TRBV3-1 with TRBJ2-7; D gene ambiguous. V was trimmed by 1 base and J by 0 bases, leaving 13 bases between them. The CDR3 has 16 residues. Germline CDR1 and CDR2: LGHDT and YNNKEL (reference sequence). CDR3 sequence reads: CASSQGGGLSSYEQYF. CDR3 sequence (DNA): TGTGCCAGCAGCCAAGGCGGTGGATTAAGCTCCTACGAGCAGTACTTC.

The rearrangement joins TRBV5-8 to TRBJ2-2; 8 bases are shared with TRBD1. In germline, CDR1 is SGHTS, CDR2 YDEGEE. The CDR3 is 16 residues long. V shed 1 base, J shed 0 bases, and the junction held 2 bases outside the gene matches. CDR3: CASSLPGQANTGELFF. The CDR3 DNA is TGTGCCAGCAGCTTGCCGGGACAGGCGAACACCGGGGAGCTGTTTTTT.

This chain joins TRBV29-1 and TRBJ2-5; perhaps TRBD1 as D (8 bases). This CDR3 spans 14 amino acids. Germline V gene data show CDR1 as SQVTM and CDR2 as ANQGSEA. V gave up 7 bases and J gave up 5 bases, with 20 bases separating them. The CDR3 sequence is CSARTGMGGETQYF. CDR3 DNA sequence: TGCAGCGCAAGGACAGGGATGGGGGGGGAGACCCAGTACTTC.

The rearrangement links TRBV20-1 to TRBJ1-1, with TRBD1 matching 10 bases. Germline trimming cut 6 bases from V and 3 bases from J; bases unmatched to any gene: 10. This CDR3 is built from 15 residues. CDR1 and CDR2 (germline): DFQATT, SNEGSKA (reference sequence). The DNA for the CDR3 is TGCAGTGCCAGCCCCCGGGACAGGGGAGACACTGAAGCTTTCTTT. Encoded protein: CSASPRDRGDTEAFF.

There are many counts of this clonotype. CDR3 nucleotide sequence: TGTGCCAGCAGTACGAACAGGGGCCCCTCCTACGAGCAGTACTTC. Its protein is CASSTNRGPSYEQYF. The rearrangement links TRBV6-5 to TRBJ2-7; 7 nucleotides align to TRBD1. This CDR3 has 15 residues. Per germline, CDR1 MNHEY and CDR2 SVGAGI. After removal of 5 bases from V and 0 bases from J, the junction contained 7 bases not matched to a gene.

This chain connects TRBV7-2 to TRBJ2-5, with a possible D match to TRBD2 (6 bases). The CDR3 sequence is 15 residues long. Germline CDR1 is SGHTA and CDR2 is FQGNSA. The V gene lost 5 bases and the J gene lost 5 bases, with 18 bases spanning the gap. This CDR3 is CASSPRDFSTETQYF. The CDR3, as DNA: TGTGCCAGCAGCCCACGGGACTTTTCGACGGAGACCCAGTACTTC.

The table lists this clonotype with many counts. The V call is TRBV19, the J call TRBJ1-2; no reliable D call. The CDR3 length is 12 residues. Germline-derived CDR1 and CDR2 are LNHDA and SQIVND (reference sequence). V was clipped by 4 bases and J by 5 bases, with 8 bases between them. The CDR3 DNA is TGTGCCAGTAGTAGAAGCGGTTATGGCTACACCTTC. This translates into CASSRSGYGYTF.

To note about this clonotype: A read error may produce the germline difference seen at one junction end. The chain uses TRBV7-9 and TRBJ1-4; TRBD1 might be the D (6 bases). The CDR3 is 15 residues long. Germline-derived CDR1 and CDR2 are SEHNR and FQNEAQ (reference sequence). The CDR3 loop reads CASSLMSTGNEKLFF. In DNA form, the CDR3 reads TGCGCCAGCAGCCTTATGTCGACAGGAAATGAAAAACTGTTTTTT.

The table lists this clonotype with many counts. The chain combines TRBV7-2 with TRBJ2-5, with TRBD1 as a possible D gene (8 bases). This CDR3 region has 16 residues. The V gene lost 3 bases and the J gene lost 6 bases, with 20 bases spanning the gap. Germline values: CDR1 SGHTA, CDR2 FQGNSA. CDR3 residues: CASSFTAGGGRKTQYF. CDR3 DNA: TGTGCCAGCAGCTTTACGGCAGGGGGCGGGAGAAAGACCCAGTACTTC.

The chain employs TRBV10-3 and TRBJ2-5; 9 bases map to TRBD2. Germline values: CDR1 ENHRY, CDR2 SYGVKD. Trimming took 10 bases from V and 10 from J; bases not matched to a gene: 25. The CDR3 totals 17 residues. The CDR3 bases are TGTGCCAGCAGCCTCAGACTAGCGGCTCTCCGCAGGTGGGGCCAGTACTTC. The encoded protein is CASSLRLAALRRWGQYF.

The chain combines TRBV5-4 with TRBJ1-6, with TRBD1 matching over 8 bases. The germline V gene encodes CDR1 SGHNT and CDR2 YYREEE (reference sequence). Trimming cost V 4 bases and J 10 bases; bases outside gene matches: 10. CDR3 size: 15 residues. CDR3 in amino acids: CASSDRTGSGSPLHF. In nucleotides, the CDR3 is TGTGCCAGCAGCGACCGGACAGGGTCAGGATCACCCCTCCACTTT.

In regard to this clonotype: A read error may explain this, as a much larger clone is one base away. The rearrangement uses TRBV20-1 and TRBJ1-6; D remains unclear. The CDR3 is made up of 16 amino acids. Germline CDR1 and CDR2: DFQATT and SNEGSKA (reference sequence). The DNA for the CDR3 is TGCAGTGCTTCCGATATCCTAGGGAGGGTTAGTTCACCCCCCCACTTT. It codes for CSASDILGRVSSPPHF.

The J gene is TRBJ1-2, the V gene TRBV29-1, with D unresolved. V was pared by 7 bases and J by 9 bases, with 18 bases between. Germline V lookup: CDR1 SQVTM, CDR2 ANQGSEA. CDR3 length: 12 amino acids. The CDR3 region is CSGATPTGSYTF. In nucleotides, the CDR3 is TGCAGCGGTGCGACACCGACCGGGAGCTACACCTTC.

At least ten counts were recorded for this clonotype. The rearrangement uses TRBV12-3 or TRBV12-4 and TRBJ1-4, with TRBD1 matching over 7 bases. There are 11 residues in the CDR3. The junction had 0 bases not matched to a gene; V was cut back by 4 bases and J by 10 bases. The CDR3 reads CASSSGGKLFF. The CDR3 region has the DNA TGTGCCAGCAGTTCAGGGGGAAAACTGTTTTTT.

The J gene is TRBJ1-1, the V gene TRBV7-8, with D uncertain. CDR1 and CDR2 (germline): SGHVS, FQNEAQ. This CDR3 is built from 15 residues. The ends were cut back, 0 bases at V and 4 bases at J, with 12 bases in the middle. The CDR3 bases are TGTGCCAGCAGCTTAGCAGCTACCGGACGCACTGAAGCTTTCTTT. Residues: CASSLAATGRTEAFF.

This clonotype appeared many times. The V and J genes are TRBV29-1 and TRBJ1-2; D is possibly TRBD1 (6 bases). Looked up from germline, CDR1 is SQVTM and CDR2 is ANQGSEA. The length of the CDR3 is 12 residues. The CDR3 loop is CSTGRANYGYTF. CDR3 nucleotide sequence: TGCAGTACAGGGCGGGCTAACTATGGCTACACCTTC.

The rearrangement links TRBV7-9 to TRBJ2-5; D might be TRBD2 (5 bases). V was cut by 1 base and J by 3 bases, with 12 bases left in between. This CDR3 has 15 amino acids. From germline, CDR1 is SEHNR and CDR2 FQNEAQ (reference sequence). CDR3: CASSLVANLEETQYF. As DNA, the CDR3 is TGTGCCAGCAGCTTAGTAGCGAATCTGGAAGAGACCCAGTACTTC. The entire variable domain, with the rest obtained from reference TRBV7-9 and TRBJ2-5, is as follows: DTGVSQNPRHKITKRGQNVTFRCDPISEHNRLYWYRQTLGQGPEFLTYFQNEAQLEKSRLLSDRFSAERPKGSFSTLEIQRTEQGDSAMYLCASSLVANLEETQYFGPGTRLLVL.

The rearrangement joins TRBV2 to TRBJ2-7; possibly TRBD1 for D (5 bases). There are 18 residues in the CDR3. Trimming took off 5 bases at V and 6 bases at J, with 29 bases between the two ends. Per the germline V gene, CDR1 is SNHLY and CDR2 is FYNNEI. CDR3 sequence reads: CASSYSKGWGVLFGEQYF. CDR3 in DNA: TGTGCCAGCAGTTACTCGAAAGGCTGGGGCGTCCTTTTCGGCGAGCAGTACTTC.

The genes are TRBV5-1 and TRBJ2-7, with D tentatively TRBD1 or TRBD2 (5 bases each). The ends were cut back, 9 bases at V and 12 bases at J, with 16 bases in the middle. The CDR3 loop spans 10 amino acids. CDR1 is SGHRS and CDR2 is YFSETQ in the germline V gene. The CDR3 coding sequence is TGCGCCAACGGGACGGAGAAGATGTACTTC. Protein product: CANGTEKMYF.